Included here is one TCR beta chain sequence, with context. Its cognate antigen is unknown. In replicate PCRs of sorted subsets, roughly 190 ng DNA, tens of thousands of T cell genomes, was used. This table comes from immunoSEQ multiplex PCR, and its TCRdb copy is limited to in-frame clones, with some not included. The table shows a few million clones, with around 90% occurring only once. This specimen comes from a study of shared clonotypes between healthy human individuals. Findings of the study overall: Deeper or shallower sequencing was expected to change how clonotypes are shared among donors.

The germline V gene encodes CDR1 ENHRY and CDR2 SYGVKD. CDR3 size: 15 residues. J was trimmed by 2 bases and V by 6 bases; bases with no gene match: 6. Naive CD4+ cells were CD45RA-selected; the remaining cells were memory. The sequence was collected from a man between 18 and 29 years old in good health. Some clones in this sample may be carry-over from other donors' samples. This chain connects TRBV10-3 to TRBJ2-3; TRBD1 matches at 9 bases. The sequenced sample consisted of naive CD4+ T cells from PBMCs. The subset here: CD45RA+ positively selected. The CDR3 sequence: CAISRTGEPTDTQYF. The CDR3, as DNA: TGTGCCATCAGCCGGACAGGGGAACCCACAGATACGCAGTATTTT.